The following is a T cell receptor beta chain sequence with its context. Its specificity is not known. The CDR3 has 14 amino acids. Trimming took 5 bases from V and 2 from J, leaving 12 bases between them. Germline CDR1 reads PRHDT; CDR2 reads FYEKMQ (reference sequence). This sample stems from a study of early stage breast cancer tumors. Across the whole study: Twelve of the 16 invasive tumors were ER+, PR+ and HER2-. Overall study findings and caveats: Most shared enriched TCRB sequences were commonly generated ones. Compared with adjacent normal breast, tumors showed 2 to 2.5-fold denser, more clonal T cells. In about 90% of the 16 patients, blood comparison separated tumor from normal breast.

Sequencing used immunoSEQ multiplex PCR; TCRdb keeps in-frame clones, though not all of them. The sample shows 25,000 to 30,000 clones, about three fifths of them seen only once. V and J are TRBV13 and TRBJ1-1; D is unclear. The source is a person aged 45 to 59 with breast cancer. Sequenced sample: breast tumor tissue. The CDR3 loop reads CASSQYGLNTEAFF. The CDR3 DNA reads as TGTGCCAGCAGCCAATACGGACTTAACACTGAAGCTTTCTTT.